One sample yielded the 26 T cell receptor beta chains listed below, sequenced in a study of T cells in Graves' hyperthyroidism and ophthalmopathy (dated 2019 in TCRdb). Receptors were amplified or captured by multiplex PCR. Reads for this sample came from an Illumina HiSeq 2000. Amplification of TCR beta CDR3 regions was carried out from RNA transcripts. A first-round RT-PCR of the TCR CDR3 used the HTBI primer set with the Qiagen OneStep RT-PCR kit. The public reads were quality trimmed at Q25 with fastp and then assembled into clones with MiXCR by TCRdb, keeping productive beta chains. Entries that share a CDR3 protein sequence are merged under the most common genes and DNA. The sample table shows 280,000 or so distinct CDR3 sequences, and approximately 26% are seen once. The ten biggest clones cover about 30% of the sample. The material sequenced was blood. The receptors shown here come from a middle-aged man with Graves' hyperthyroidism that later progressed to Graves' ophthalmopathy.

CDR3 amino acids: CASSVGGTEAFF. The CDR3 nucleotides read TGTGCCAGCAGTGTGGGAGGGACTGAAGCTTTCTTT. The chain employs TRBV6-1 and TRBJ1-1; unclear D gene. Trimming took off 4 bases at V and 5 bases at J, with 8 bases between the two ends. There are 12 residues in the CDR3. CDR1 and CDR2 from the germline V gene are MNHNS and SASEGT.

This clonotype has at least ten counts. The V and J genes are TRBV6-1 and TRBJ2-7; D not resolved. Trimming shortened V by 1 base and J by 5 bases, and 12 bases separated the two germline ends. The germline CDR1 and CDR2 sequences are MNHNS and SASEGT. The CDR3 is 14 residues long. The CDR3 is CASSEDLFGNEQYF. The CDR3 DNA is TGTGCCAGCAGTGAAGATCTATTCGGAAACGAGCAGTACTTC.

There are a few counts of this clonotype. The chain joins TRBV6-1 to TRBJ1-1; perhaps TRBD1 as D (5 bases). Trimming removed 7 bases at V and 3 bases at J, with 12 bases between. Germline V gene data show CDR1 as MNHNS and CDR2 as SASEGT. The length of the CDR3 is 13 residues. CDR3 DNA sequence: TGTGCCAGCACCCCCTTCAGGGACACTGAAGCTTTCTTT. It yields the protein CASTPFRDTEAFF.

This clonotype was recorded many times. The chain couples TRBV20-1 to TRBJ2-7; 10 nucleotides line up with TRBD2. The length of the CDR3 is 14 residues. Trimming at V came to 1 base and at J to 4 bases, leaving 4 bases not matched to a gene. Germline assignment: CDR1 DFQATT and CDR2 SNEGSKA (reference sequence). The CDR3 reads CSARGASGRYEQYF. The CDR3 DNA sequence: TGCAGTGCTAGAGGGGCTAGCGGGAGATACGAGCAGTACTTC.

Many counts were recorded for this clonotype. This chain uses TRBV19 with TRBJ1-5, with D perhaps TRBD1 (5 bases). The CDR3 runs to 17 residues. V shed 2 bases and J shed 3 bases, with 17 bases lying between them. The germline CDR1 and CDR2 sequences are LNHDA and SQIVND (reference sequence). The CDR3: CASSIPSGTSVNQPQHF. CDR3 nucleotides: TGTGCCAGTAGTATACCCTCCGGGACGAGTGTCAATCAGCCCCAGCATTTT.

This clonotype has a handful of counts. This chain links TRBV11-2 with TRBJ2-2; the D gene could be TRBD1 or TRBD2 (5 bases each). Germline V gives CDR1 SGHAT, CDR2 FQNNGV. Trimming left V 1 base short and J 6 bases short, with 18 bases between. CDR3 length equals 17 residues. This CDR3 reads CASSLVGQGRGSGELFF. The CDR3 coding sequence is TGTGCCAGCAGCTTAGTCGGGCAGGGCCGGGGTTCCGGGGAGCTGTTTTTT.

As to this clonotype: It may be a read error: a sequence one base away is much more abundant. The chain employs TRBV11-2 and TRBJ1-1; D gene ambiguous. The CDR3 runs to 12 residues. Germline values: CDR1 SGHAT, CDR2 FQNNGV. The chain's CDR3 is CTSSLSWGNAFF. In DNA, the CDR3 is TGTACCAGCAGCTTAAGTTGGGGAAACGCTTTCTTT. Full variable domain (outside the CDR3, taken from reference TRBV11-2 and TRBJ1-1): EAGVAQSPRYKIIEKRQSVAFWCNPISGHATLYWYQQILGQGPKLLIQFQNNGVVDDSQLPKDRFSAERLKGVDSTLKIQPAKLEDSAVYLCTSSLSWGNAFFGQGTRLTVV.

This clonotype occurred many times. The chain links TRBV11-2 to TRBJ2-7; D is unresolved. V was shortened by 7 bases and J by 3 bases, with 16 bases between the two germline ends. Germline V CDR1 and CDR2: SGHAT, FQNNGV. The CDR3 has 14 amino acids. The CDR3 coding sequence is TGTGCCAGCACCTTTACCTGGGGTCGCTACGAGCAGTACTTC. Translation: CASTFTWGRYEQYF.

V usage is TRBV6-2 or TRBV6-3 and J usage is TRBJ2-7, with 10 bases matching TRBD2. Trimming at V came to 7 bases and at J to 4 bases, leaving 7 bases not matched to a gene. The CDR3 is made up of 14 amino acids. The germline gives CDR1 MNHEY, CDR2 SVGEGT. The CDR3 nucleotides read TGTGCCAGCAAGGAGTGGACTAGCGGATACGAGCAGTACTTC. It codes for CASKEWTSGYEQYF.

CDR3 sequence reads: CASSLVGGVNTEAFF. In nucleotides, the CDR3 is TGTGCCAGCAGTTTAGTGGGGGGAGTGAACACTGAAGCTTTCTTT. The chain recombines TRBV6-2 or TRBV6-3 with TRBJ1-1, with a weak D call TRBD1 (5 bases). Germline assignment: CDR1 MNHEY and CDR2 SVGEGT. Trimming pared 4 bases from V and 0 bases from J, leaving 12 bases between. This CDR3 comprises 15 residues.

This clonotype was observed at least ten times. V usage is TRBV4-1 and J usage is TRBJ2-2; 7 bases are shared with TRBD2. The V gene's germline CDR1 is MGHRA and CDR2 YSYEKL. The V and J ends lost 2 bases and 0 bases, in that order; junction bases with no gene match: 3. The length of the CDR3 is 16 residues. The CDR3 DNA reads TGCGCCAGCAGCCAACCGGGACTATCGAACACCGGGGAGCTGTTTTTT. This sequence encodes CASSQPGLSNTGELFF.

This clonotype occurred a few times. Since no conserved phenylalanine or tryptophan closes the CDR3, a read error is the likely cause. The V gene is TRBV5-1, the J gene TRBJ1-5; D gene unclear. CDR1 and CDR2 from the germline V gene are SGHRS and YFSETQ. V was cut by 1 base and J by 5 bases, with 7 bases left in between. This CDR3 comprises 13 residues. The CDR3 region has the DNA TGCGCCAGCAGCTTGAACCGAGATCAGCCCCAGCATCTT. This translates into CASSLNRDQPQHL.

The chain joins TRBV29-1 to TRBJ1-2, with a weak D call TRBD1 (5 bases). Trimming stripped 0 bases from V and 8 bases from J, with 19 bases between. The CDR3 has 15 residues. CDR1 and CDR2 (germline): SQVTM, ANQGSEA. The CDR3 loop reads CSVEDLREGWDGYTF. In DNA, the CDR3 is TGCAGCGTTGAAGATCTGAGGGAGGGCTGGGACGGCTACACCTTC.

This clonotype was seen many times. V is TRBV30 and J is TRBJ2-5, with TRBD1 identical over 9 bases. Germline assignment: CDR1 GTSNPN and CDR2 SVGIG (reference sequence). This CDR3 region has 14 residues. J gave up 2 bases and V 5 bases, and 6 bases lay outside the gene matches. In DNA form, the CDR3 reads TGTGCCTGGTCGGGGACAGGGAGACAAGAGACCCAGTACTTC. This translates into CAWSGTGRQETQYF.

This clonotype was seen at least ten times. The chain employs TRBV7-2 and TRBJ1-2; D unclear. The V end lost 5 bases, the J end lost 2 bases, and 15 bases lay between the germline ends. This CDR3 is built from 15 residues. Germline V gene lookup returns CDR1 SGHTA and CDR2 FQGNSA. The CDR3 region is CASSPLLEPNYGYTF. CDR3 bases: TGTGCCAGCAGCCCCCTTTTGGAGCCGAACTATGGCTACACCTTC.

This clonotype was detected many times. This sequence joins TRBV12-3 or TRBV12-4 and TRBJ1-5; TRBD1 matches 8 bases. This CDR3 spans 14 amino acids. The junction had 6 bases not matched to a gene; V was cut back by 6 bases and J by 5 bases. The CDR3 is CASSSGQGDQPQHF. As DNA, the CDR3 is TGTGCCAGCAGCTCCGGACAGGGCGATCAGCCCCAGCATTTT.

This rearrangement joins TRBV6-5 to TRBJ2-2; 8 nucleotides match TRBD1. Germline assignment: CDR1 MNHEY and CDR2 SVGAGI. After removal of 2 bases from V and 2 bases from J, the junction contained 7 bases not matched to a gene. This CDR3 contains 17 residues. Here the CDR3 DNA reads TGTGCCAGCAGTTACGGTCTGGGGACAGGAAACACCGGGGAGCTGTTTTTT. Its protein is CASSYGLGTGNTGELFF.

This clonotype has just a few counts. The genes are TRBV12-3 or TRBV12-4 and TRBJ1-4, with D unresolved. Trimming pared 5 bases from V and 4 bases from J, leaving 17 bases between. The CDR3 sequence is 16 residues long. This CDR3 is CASSPNGRTFNEKLFF. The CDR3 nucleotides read TGTGCCAGCAGTCCAAACGGACGGACCTTTAATGAAAAACTGTTTTTT.

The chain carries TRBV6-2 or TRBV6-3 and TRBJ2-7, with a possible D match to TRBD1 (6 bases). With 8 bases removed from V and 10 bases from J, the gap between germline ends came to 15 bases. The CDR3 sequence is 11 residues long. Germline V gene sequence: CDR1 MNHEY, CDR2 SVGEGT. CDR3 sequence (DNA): TGTGCCAGCGGACGGGACATATCACAGTACTTC. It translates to CASGRDISQYF.

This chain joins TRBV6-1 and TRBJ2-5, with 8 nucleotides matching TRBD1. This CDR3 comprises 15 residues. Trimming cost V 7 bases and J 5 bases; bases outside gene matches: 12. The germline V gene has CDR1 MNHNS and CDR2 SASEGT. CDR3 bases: TGTGCCAGCACCGATTCCTCAGGGGGCGTGGAGACCCAGTACTTC. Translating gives CASTDSSGGVETQYF.

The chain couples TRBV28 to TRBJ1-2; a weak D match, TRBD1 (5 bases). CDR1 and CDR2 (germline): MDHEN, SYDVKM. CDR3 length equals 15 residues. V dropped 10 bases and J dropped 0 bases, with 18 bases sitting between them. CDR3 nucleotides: TGTGCCACCATTTTCAGGAGGGGAACTAACTATGGCTACACCTTC. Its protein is CATIFRRGTNYGYTF.

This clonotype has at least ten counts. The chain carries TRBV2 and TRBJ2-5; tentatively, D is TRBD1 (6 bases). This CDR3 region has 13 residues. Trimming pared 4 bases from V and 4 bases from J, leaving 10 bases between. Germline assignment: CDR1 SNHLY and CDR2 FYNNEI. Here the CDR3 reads CASSVSRGETQYF. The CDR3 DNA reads TGTGCCAGCAGTGTGTCCAGGGGAGAGACCCAGTACTTC.

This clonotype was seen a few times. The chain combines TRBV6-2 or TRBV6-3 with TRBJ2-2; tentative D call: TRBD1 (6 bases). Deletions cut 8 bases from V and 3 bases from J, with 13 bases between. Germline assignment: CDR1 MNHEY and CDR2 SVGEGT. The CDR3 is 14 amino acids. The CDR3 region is CASRPPGDTGELFF. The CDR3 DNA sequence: TGTGCCAGCCGTCCCCCAGGGGACACCGGGGAGCTGTTTTTT.

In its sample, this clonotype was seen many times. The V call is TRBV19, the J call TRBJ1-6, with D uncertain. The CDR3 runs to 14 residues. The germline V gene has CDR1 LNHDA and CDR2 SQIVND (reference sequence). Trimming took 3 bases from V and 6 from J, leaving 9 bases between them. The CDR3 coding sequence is TGTGCCAGTAGTATTTCGGCGGGTAATTCACCCCTCCACTTT. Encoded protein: CASSISAGNSPLHF.

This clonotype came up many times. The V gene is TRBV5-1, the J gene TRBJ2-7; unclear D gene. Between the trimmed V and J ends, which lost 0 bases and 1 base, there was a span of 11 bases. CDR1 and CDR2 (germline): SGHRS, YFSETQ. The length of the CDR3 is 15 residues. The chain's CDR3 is CASSLVGQTSYEQYF. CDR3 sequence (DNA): TGCGCCAGCAGCTTGGTGGGCCAGACATCCTACGAGCAGTACTTC.

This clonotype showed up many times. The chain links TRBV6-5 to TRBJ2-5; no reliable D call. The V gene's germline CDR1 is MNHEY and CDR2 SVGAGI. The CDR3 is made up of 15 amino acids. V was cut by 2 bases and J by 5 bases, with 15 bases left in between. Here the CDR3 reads CASSYATTSGETQYF. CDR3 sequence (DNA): TGTGCCAGCAGTTACGCGACGACGAGTGGCGAGACCCAGTACTTC.